This TCR beta chain originates from a study of blood T cell repertoires in COVID-19. Study-level information: The United States, Italy and Spain supplied acute and convalescent COVID-19 samples. The analysed material was cDNA or gDNA that came from T cells, B-cell-depleted T cells, or PBMCs.

Either two negative PCRs, clearance, or symptom resolution qualified Cohort 3 donors as recovered. V dropped 3 bases and J dropped 5 bases, with 20 bases sitting between them. The CDR3 has 16 residues. The germline CDR1 and CDR2 sequences are SQVTM and ANQGSEA. Using immunoSEQ multiplex PCR, the repertoire was profiled, and TCRdb retains in-frame clones only, with some absent. The sample yields about 140,000 clones, 60% to 80% seen once. The receptor's source is a woman in her forties or fifties who had recovered from COVID-19. The chain uses TRBV29-1 and TRBJ2-1; D is perhaps TRBD2 (5 bases). Specimen: PBMCs or T cells enriched from blood (not recorded which). The CDR3 reads CSVDNVWVATNNEQFF. The CDR3 nucleotides are TGCAGCGTTGATAATGTCTGGGTAGCGACAAACAATGAGCAGTTCTTC.